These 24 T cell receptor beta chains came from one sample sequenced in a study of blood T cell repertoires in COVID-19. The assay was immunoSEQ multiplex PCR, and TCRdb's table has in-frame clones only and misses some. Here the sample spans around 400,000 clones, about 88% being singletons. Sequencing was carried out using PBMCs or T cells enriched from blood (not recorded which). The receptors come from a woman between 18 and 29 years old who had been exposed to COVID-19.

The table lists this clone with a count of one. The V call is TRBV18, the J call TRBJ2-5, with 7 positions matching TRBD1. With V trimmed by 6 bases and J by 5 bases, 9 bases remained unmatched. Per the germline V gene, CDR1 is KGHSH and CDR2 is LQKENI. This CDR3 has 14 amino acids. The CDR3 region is CASSSGRGSETQYF. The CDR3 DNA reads TGTGCCAGCTCGTCAGGCAGGGGGAGTGAGACCCAGTACTTC.

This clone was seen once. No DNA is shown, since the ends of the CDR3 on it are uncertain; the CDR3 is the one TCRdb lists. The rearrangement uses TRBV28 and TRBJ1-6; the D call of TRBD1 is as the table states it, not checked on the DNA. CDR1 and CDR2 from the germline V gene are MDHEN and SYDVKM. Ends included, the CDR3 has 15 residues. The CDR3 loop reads CASSSSGQGYSPLHF.

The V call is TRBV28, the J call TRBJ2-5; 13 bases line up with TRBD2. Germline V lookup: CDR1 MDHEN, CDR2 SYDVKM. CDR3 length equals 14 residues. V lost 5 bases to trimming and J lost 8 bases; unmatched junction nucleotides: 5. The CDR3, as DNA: TGTGCCAGCAGTCCCGGACTAGCGGGAGAAACCCAGTACTTC. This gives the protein CASSPGLAGETQYF.

The CDR3 sequence is CASSYNSGGGTRETQYF. The CDR3 nucleotides are TGTGCCAGCAGCTACAACTCCGGCGGGGGGACTCGGGAGACCCAGTACTTC. V gene TRBV7-3 combines with J gene TRBJ2-5; 8 nucleotides match TRBD2. V lost 4 bases, J lost 5 bases, and 15 bases stayed unmatched. The CDR3 extends over 17 amino acids. Germline CDR1 reads SGHTA; CDR2 reads FQGTGA.

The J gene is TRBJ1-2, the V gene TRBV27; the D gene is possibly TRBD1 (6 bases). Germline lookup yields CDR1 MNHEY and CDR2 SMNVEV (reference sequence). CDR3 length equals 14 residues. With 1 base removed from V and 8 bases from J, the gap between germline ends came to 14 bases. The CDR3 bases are TGTGCCAGCAGTTTATACGAGAGGGGGGGAGGCTACACCTTC. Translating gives CASSLYERGGGYTF.

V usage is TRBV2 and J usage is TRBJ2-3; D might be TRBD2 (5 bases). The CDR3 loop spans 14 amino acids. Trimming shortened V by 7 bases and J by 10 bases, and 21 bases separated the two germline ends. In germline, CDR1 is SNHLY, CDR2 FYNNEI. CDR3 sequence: CASIRSSPLGPQYF. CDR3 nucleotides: TGTGCCAGCATAAGGTCTAGCCCGCTCGGCCCGCAGTATTTT.

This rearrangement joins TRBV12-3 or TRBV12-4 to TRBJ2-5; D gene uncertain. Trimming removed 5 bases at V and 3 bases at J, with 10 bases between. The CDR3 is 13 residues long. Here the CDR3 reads CASSRSAEETQYF. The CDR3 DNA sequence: TGTGCCAGCAGTCGATCGGCGGAAGAGACCCAGTACTTC.

In DNA, the CDR3 is TGTGCCAGCAGCGTAGAGGGGGGGCCTACTGAAGCTTTCTTT. Encoded protein: CASSVEGGPTEAFF. The V and J genes are TRBV9 and TRBJ1-1; D might be TRBD1 (6 bases). CDR1 SGDLS and CDR2 YYNGEE come from the germline V gene. This CDR3 comprises 14 residues. V was shortened by 0 bases and J by 5 bases, with 11 bases between the two germline ends.

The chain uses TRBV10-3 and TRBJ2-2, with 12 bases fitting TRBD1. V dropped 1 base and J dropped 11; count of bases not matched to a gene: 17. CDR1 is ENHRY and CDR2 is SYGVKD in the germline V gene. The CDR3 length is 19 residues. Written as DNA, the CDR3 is TGTGCCATCAGTGAGTTGAGGGGACAGGGGGCCGGTTACCCCCACGAGCTGTTTTTT. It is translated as CAISELRGQGAGYPHELFF.

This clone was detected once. CDR3 coding DNA: TGTGCCAGTAGTATAGAGGGCACCCTCTCCTACAATGAGCAGTTCTTC. Translated: CASSIEGTLSYNEQFF. This rearrangement joins TRBV19 to TRBJ2-1; no clear D gene. Trimming stripped 0 bases from V and 0 bases from J, with 9 bases between. This CDR3 comprises 16 residues. Germline values: CDR1 LNHDA, CDR2 SQIVND (reference sequence).

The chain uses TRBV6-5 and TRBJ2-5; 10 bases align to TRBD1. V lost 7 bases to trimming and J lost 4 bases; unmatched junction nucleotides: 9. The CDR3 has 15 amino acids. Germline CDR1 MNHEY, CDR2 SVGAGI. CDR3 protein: CASMKGQGVLETQYF. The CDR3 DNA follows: TGTGCCAGCATGAAAGGACAGGGGGTATTAGAGACCCAGTACTTC.

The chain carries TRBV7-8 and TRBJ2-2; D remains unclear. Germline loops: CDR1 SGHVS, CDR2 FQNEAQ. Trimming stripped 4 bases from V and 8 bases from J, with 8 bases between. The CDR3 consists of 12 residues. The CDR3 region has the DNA TGTGCCAGCAGCTCAAGCCGGGGGGAGCTGTTTTTT. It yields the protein CASSSSRGELFF.

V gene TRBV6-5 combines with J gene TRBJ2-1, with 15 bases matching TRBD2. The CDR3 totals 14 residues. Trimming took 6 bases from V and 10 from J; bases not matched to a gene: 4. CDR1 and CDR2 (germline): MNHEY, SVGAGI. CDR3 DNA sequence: TGTGCCAGCAGAACCGGACTAGCGGGGGGGGAGCAGTTCTTC. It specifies CASRTGLAGGEQFF.

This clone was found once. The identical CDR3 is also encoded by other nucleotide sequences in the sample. The CDR3 loop reads CASSFGQGETQYF. As DNA, the CDR3 is TGTGCCAGCAGCTTCGGACAGGGGGAGACCCAGTACTTC. The chain couples TRBV7-3 to TRBJ2-5; 9 bases map to TRBD1. CDR1 and CDR2 (germline): SGHTA, FQGTGA. Losses at the gene ends were 3 bases for V and 5 bases for J; bases not matched to a gene: 1. The CDR3 is 13 amino acids.

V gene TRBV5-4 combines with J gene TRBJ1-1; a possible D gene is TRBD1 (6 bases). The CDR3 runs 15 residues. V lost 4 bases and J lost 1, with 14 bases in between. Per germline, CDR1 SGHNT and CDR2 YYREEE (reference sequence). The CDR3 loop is CASSLGPGENTEAFF. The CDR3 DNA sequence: TGTGCCAGCAGCCTAGGCCCAGGGGAGAACACTGAAGCTTTCTTT.

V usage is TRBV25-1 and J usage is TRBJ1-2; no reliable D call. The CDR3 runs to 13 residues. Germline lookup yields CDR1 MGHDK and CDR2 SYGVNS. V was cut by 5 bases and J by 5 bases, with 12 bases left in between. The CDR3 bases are TGTGCCAGCAGTCACAGACTATTGTATGGCTACACCTTC. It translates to CASSHRLLYGYTF.

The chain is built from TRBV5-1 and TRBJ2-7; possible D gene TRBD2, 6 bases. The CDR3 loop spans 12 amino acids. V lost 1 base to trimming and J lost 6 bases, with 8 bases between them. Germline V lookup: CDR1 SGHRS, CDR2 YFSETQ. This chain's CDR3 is CASSLMGGEQYF. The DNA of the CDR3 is TGCGCCAGCAGCTTGATGGGGGGCGAGCAGTACTTC.

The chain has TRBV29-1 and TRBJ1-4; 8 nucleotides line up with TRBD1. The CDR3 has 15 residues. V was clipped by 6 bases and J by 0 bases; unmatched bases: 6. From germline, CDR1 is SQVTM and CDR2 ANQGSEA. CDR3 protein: CSVGTGGSTNEKLFF. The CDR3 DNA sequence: TGCAGCGTGGGCACAGGGGGATCAACTAATGAAAAACTGTTTTTT.

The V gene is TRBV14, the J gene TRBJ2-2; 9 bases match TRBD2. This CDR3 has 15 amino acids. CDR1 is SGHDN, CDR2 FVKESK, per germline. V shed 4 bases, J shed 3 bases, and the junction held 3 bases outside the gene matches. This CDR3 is CASSPSGIYTGELFF. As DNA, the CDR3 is TGTGCCAGCAGCCCTAGCGGGATATACACCGGGGAGCTGTTTTTT.

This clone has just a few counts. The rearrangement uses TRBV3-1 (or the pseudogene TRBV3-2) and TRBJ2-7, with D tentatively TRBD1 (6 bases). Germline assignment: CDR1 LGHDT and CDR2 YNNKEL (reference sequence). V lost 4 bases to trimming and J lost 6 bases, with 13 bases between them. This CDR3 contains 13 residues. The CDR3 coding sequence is TGTGCCAGCAGCCCAAAAACAGGGCCCGAGCAGTACTTC. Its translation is CASSPKTGPEQYF.

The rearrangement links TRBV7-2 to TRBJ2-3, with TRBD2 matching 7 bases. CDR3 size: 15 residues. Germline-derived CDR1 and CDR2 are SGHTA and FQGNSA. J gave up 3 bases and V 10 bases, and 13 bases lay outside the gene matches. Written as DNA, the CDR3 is TGTGCCACCTTAAAAAGCGGGGCCTTTACAGATACGCAGTATTTT. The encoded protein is CATLKSGAFTDTQYF. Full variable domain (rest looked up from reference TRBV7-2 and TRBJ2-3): GAGVSQSPSNKVTEKGKDVELRCDPISGHTALYWYRQSLGQGLEFLIYFQGNSAPDKSGLPSDRFSAERTGGSVSTLTIQRTQQEDSAVYLCATLKSGAFTDTQYFGPGTRLTVL.

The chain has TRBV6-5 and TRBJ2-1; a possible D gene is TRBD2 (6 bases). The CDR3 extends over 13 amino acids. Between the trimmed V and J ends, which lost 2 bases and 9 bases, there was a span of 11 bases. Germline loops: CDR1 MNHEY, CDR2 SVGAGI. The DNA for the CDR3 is TGTGCCAGCAGTTACCTCGGGAGTCCTGAGCAGTTCTTC. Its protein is CASSYLGSPEQFF.

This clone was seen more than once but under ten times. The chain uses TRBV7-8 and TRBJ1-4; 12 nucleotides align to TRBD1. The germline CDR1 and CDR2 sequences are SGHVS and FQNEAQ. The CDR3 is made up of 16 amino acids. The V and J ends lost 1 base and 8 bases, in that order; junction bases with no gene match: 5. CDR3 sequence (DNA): TGTGCCAGCAGCTTAGAAGGGACAGGGGGCAGGGAAAAACTGTTTTTT. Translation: CASSLEGTGGREKLFF.

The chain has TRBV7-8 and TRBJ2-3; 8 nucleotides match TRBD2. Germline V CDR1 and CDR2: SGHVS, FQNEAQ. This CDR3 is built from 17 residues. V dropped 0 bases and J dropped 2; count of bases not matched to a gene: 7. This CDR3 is CASSLAKRGPSTDTQYF. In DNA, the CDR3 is TGTGCCAGCAGCTTAGCGAAGCGGGGGCCATCCACAGATACGCAGTATTTT.